Presented here are 15 T cell receptor beta chains from one specimen sequenced in a study of T cells after yellow fever vaccination. One entry per CDR3 protein results from TCRdb running MiXCR on the 5' RACE reads. The data contain a few hundred thousand distinct CDR3 sequences, around 16% of them singletons. This sample comprised PBMCs, obtained less than 6 days after the first yellow fever vaccination. These receptors were collected from a man aged 18 to 30 who received the YFV17D yellow fever vaccine.

This clonotype has only a few counts. The CDR3 is CASSEFGGSTEAFF. The CDR3 bases are TGCGCCAGCAGCGAGTTCGGGGGATCCACTGAAGCTTTCTTT. J is TRBJ1-1 and V is TRBV5-1; TRBD1 might be the D (5 bases). This CDR3 is 14 amino acids long. Trimming cost V 4 bases and J 4 bases, with 14 bases left between them. The germline V gene has CDR1 SGHRS and CDR2 YFSETQ.

This clonotype was detected only a few times. The V and J genes are TRBV7-6 and TRBJ2-3; D remains ambiguous. The germline V gene encodes CDR1 SGHVS and CDR2 FNYEAQ. V was pared by 5 bases and J by 0 bases, with 15 bases between. The length of the CDR3 is 16 residues. This CDR3 reads CASSPTQRASTDTQYF. CDR3 bases: TGTGCCAGCAGCCCAACACAGAGAGCCAGCACAGATACGCAGTATTTT.

The count of this clonotype is one. The V gene is TRBV18, the J gene TRBJ2-7; a weak D match, TRBD1 (7 bases). Germline V gene data show CDR1 as KGHSH and CDR2 as LQKENI. Trimming cost V 0 bases and J 4 bases, with 13 bases left between them. CDR3 length: 15 residues. The CDR3 DNA sequence: TGTGCCAGCTCACCACCGGGCAGGGGGGAGTACGAGCAGTACTTC. Encoded protein: CASSPPGRGEYEQYF.

Many counts were recorded for this clonotype. This sequence joins TRBV6-1 and TRBJ2-3; D remains ambiguous. The germline V gene has CDR1 MNHNS and CDR2 SASEGT. V dropped 7 bases and J dropped 2 bases, with 19 bases sitting between them. CDR3 length: 16 residues. CDR3: CASTKEVADPTDTQYF. DNA of the CDR3: TGTGCCAGCACCAAAGAGGTGGCAGACCCCACAGATACGCAGTATTTT.

V gene TRBV7-9 combines with J gene TRBJ2-5, with 7 bases fitting TRBD2. V was pared by 5 bases and J by 3 bases, with 6 bases of the junction left unmatched. The CDR3 contains 14 residues. Germline V gene lookup returns CDR1 SEHNR and CDR2 FQNEAQ (reference sequence). In DNA, the CDR3 is TGTGCCAGCAGCAAACGGGGGGAGGAAGAGACCCAGTACTTC. This sequence encodes CASSKRGEEETQYF. Variable domain in full (rest from reference TRBV7-9 and TRBJ2-5): DTGVSQNPRHKITKRGQNVTFRCDPISEHNRLYWYRQTLGQGPEFLTYFQNEAQLEKSRLLSDRFSAERPKGSFSTLEIQRTEQGDSAMYLCASSKRGEEETQYFGPGTRLLVL.

The rearrangement uses TRBV29-1 and TRBJ2-4; 10 nucleotides line up with TRBD1. Trimming took 7 bases from V and 11 from J; bases not matched to a gene: 2. The length of the CDR3 is 10 residues. Germline V lookup: CDR1 SQVTM, CDR2 ANQGSEA. The CDR3 DNA sequence: TGCAGCGCGACAGGGGGCGTTCAGTACTTC. Its protein is CSATGGVQYF.

V usage is TRBV6-1 and J usage is TRBJ1-2; D unclear. The V and J ends lost 6 bases and 0 bases respectively, with 14 bases between them. This CDR3 comprises 15 residues. Germline V gene data show CDR1 as MNHNS and CDR2 as SASEGT. The CDR3, as DNA: TGTGCCAGCAGCCGGAGCCATCCTACTAACTATGGCTACACCTTC. As protein: CASSRSHPTNYGYTF.

This clonotype turned up a few times. The V gene is TRBV12-3 or TRBV12-4, the J gene TRBJ2-1; a weak D match, TRBD1 (5 bases). With 1 base removed from V and 3 bases from J, the gap between germline ends came to 7 bases. The CDR3 covers 14 residues. This CDR3 reads CASSLEGIYNEQFF. CDR3 DNA: TGTGCCAGCAGTTTAGAGGGGATCTACAATGAGCAGTTCTTC.

The rearrangement joins TRBV5-1 to TRBJ2-3, with D perhaps matching TRBD1 (6 bases). Germline values: CDR1 SGHRS, CDR2 YFSETQ. This CDR3 region has 15 residues. V was trimmed by 5 bases and J by 2 bases, leaving 15 bases between them. CDR3 sequence reads: CASSSGTIPTDTQYF. The CDR3 DNA sequence: TGCGCCAGCAGTTCCGGGACAATTCCCACAGATACGCAGTATTTT.

This clonotype was detected only a few times. This chain joins TRBV27 and TRBJ1-6; D is possibly TRBD1 (5 bases). Trimming stripped 5 bases from V and 6 bases from J, with 11 bases between. From germline, CDR1 is MNHEY and CDR2 SMNVEV (reference sequence). This CDR3 contains 14 residues. DNA of the CDR3: TGTGCCAGCAGTGTCCGGGGCGTTAATTCACCCCTCCACTTT. Residues: CASSVRGVNSPLHF.

A note on this clonotype: This may come from a read error, since a much larger clone is one base off. The chain recombines TRBV5-1 with TRBJ2-1; D gene ambiguous. The ends were cut back, 1 base at V and 0 bases at J, with 8 bases in the middle. Germline V lookup: CDR1 SGHRS, CDR2 YFSETQ. The CDR3 totals 15 residues. The CDR3 is CASSLSVPSYNEQFF. CDR3 nucleotide sequence: TGCGCCAGCAGCTTGTCAGTACCCTCCTACAATGAGCAGTTCTTC.

The chain is built from TRBV7-3 and TRBJ2-2, with D possibly TRBD1 on 7 matching bases. V gave up 2 bases and J gave up 4 bases, with 11 bases separating them. Germline assignment: CDR1 SGHTA and CDR2 FQGTGA. There are 15 residues in the CDR3. The CDR3 DNA reads as TGTGCCAGCAGCTTACAGGGGGGTCGCACCGGGGAGCTGTTTTTT. It yields the protein CASSLQGGRTGELFF.

The V call is TRBV10-3, the J call TRBJ2-5; D call uncertain. This CDR3 comprises 15 residues. CDR1 is ENHRY and CDR2 is SYGVKD in the germline V gene. V dropped 0 bases and J dropped 5 bases, with 13 bases sitting between them. The CDR3 spells CAISESRTLGETQYF. Written as DNA, the CDR3 is TGTGCCATCAGTGAGTCACGGACCTTGGGGGAGACCCAGTACTTC.

V gene TRBV6-5 combines with J gene TRBJ2-1; 10 positions match TRBD1. J lost 7 bases, V lost 4 bases, and 7 bases had no gene match. The germline V gene has CDR1 MNHEY and CDR2 SVGAGI. This CDR3 has 15 residues. CDR3 amino acids: CASSSGQGLGNEQFF. CDR3 nucleotides: TGTGCCAGCAGTTCGGGACAGGGGCTGGGAAATGAGCAGTTCTTC.

The DNA for the CDR3 is TGTGCCAGTAGTATAGCGGGAATGAACACTGAAGCTTTCTTT. Protein sequence: CASSIAGMNTEAFF. The V call is TRBV19, the J call TRBJ1-1, with D hard to call. The length of the CDR3 is 14 residues. The germline V gene has CDR1 LNHDA and CDR2 SQIVND (reference sequence). The V end was cut by 1 base, the J end by 0 bases, with 6 bases between.